The clone carrying this T cell receptor beta chain was found once. Its matching antigen is unknown. The germline V gene encodes CDR1 SGHRS and CDR2 YFSETQ. The CDR3 is 14 residues long. J was trimmed by 5 bases and V by 8 bases; bases with no gene match: 9. This entry comes from a study of graft-versus-host responses after intestinal transplantation. Study-wide points: GvH clones occurred in recipient marrow; some first appeared in ileum or blood. Early post-transplant HvG declines were associated with peak circulating GvH clone levels.

Sequencing used immunoSEQ multiplex PCR; TCRdb keeps in-frame clones, though not all of them. Among 85,000 to 90,000 clones listed, 90% were seen once. V is TRBV5-1 and J is TRBJ2-3; TRBD2 aligns across 9 bases. This TCR came from a human donor who received an intestinal transplant. The sample consisted of unstimulated CD4+ T cells sorted from spleen or lymph node cells, taken before intestinal transplant. The CDR3 region is CASNVAGAQDTQYF. CDR3 coding DNA: TGCGCCAGTAATGTAGCGGGGGCCCAAGATACGCAGTATTTT. Full variable domain (missing parts from reference TRBV5-1 and TRBJ2-3): KAGVTQTPRYLIKTRGQQVTLSCSPISGHRSVSWYQQTPGQGLQFLFEYFSETQRNKGNFPGRFSGRQFSNSRSEMNVSTLELGDSALYLCASNVAGAQDTQYFGPGTRLTVL.